These 3 T cell receptor beta chains originate from one sample sequenced in a study of beta chain features in type 1 diabetes. The whole isolated RNA underwent reverse transcription, so sequencing captured expressed TCRB transcripts. The table came from immunoSEQ multiplex PCR; TCRdb's copy has only in-frame clones and leaves some out. Found here are over 120,000 clones, around 13% of them singletons; the top ten hold under 1.5%. Their target antigens are unknown. Study-wide results and limits: Patients with Type 1 diabetes showed moderately but significantly shorter TCRB CDR3s in all four CD4+ subsets.

The sample was central memory CD4+ T cells from blood. All receptors come from a man aged 18 to 30 with type 1 diabetes.

The table lists this clone with a few counts. The rearrangement joins TRBV7-2 to TRBJ2-2; D remains unclear. V was cut by 1 base and J by 6 bases, with 12 bases left in between. The V gene's germline CDR1 is SGHTA and CDR2 FQGNSA. There are 15 residues in the CDR3. The CDR3: CASSLGTTSAGELFF. The CDR3 nucleotides read TGTGCCAGCAGCTTAGGGACGACAAGCGCCGGGGAGCTGTTTTTT.

As regards this clone: Other DNA sequences in this sample translate to the same CDR3. The gene calls are TRBV29-1 and TRBJ2-5; tentatively, D is TRBD2 (5 bases). This CDR3 contains 11 residues. Trimming removed 7 bases from V and 4 bases from J, with 10 bases in between. The germline V gene encodes CDR1 SQVTM and CDR2 ANQGSEA. DNA of the CDR3: TGCAGCGCCGGAGGAGGAGAGACCCAGTACTTC. This encodes CSAGGGETQYF.

The V and J genes are TRBV5-1 and TRBJ1-1; tentative D call: TRBD1 (6 bases). The CDR3 has 16 residues. Trimming stripped 0 bases from V and 0 bases from J, with 12 bases between. Germline loops: CDR1 SGHRS, CDR2 YFSETQ. The CDR3 loop is CASSLGQGFLNTEAFF. Written as DNA, the CDR3 is TGCGCCAGCAGCTTGGGTCAGGGGTTTTTGAACACTGAAGCTTTCTTT.